This T cell receptor (beta chain) stems from a study of CD8+ T cells in alopecia areata. About the research overall: Tofacitinib was taken orally by treated patients, and the dose was 5 to 10 mg twice daily.

Treatment reported: oral pan-JAK inhibitor, 5-10 mg twice daily. In regard to this clone: The antigen is undetermined.

From germline, CDR1 is MGHRA and CDR2 YSYEKL. The germline V and J ends were trimmed by 0 bases and 0 bases, with 20 bases remaining between them. The CDR3 sequence is 19 residues long. Study findings and constraints: Compared with normal scalp, lesional scalp had higher clonality and more expanded CD8+ clones.

Extraction of RNA preceded its reverse transcription into cDNA, which served as the sequencing template. The table came from immunoSEQ multiplex PCR; TCRdb's copy has only in-frame clones and leaves some out. The sample has some 100,000 clones; about 60% are singletons. The specimen was CD8+ T cells sorted from blood, collected at approximately week 56, from a patient treated with tofacitinib. The source of this sequence is a human donor with alopecia areata. The chain combines TRBV4-1 with TRBJ1-1; D call uncertain. CDR3 loop: CASSQDSSSYYTMNTEAFF. The CDR3 coding sequence is TGCGCCAGCAGCCAAGACTCTTCCAGCTACTATACTATGAACACTGAAGCTTTCTTT.